These 30 T cell receptor beta chains originate from one sample sequenced in a study of cytotoxic CD8 clonotypes in ibrutinib-treated CLL. Sequencing was performed with immunoSEQ multiplex PCR; in TCRdb, only in-frame clones are kept and a portion is missing. This sample has some 300,000 clones; 70% to 80% occur once, and the top ten carry under 8.5%. Sequencing used PBMCs, obtained before ibrutinib treatment. These TCRs come from a human donor with chronic lymphocytic leukemia.

The rearrangement links TRBV28 to TRBJ1-5; D unresolved. V gave up 4 bases and J gave up 2 bases, with 18 bases separating them. The CDR3 has 17 amino acids. Germline lookup yields CDR1 MDHEN and CDR2 SYDVKM. The CDR3 region has the DNA TGTGCCAGCAGTTCCGCCGCGGCCGGCGGAGGCAATCAGCCCCAGCATTTT. Protein sequence: CASSSAAAGGGNQPQHF.

V and J are TRBV9 and TRBJ1-2; 12 nucleotides agree with TRBD1. In germline, CDR1 is SGDLS, CDR2 YYNGEE. This CDR3 is built from 18 residues. V lost 2 bases to trimming and J lost 4 bases; unmatched junction nucleotides: 12. The chain's CDR3 is CASSVWGTGGAGPYGYTF. As DNA, the CDR3 is TGTGCCAGCAGCGTCTGGGGGACAGGGGGCGCGGGTCCCTATGGCTACACCTTC. The full variable domain, in which reference TRBV9 and TRBJ1-2 provide the parts outside the CDR3, is DSGVTQTPKHLITATGQRVTLRCSPRSGDLSVYWYQQSLDQGLQFLIQYYNGEERAKGNILERFSAQQFPDLHSELNLSSLELGDSALYFCASSVWGTGGAGPYGYTFGSGTRLTVV.

This rearrangement joins TRBV11-1 to TRBJ1-4; 10 nucleotides match TRBD1. Germline V gives CDR1 SGHAT, CDR2 FQDESV (reference sequence). V gave up 5 bases and J gave up 8 bases; unmatched junction bases: 5. The length of the CDR3 is 14 residues. The CDR3 bases are TGTGCCAGCAGCGCGGACAGGGGGGGCGAAAAACTGTTTTTT. It is translated as CASSADRGGEKLFF.

The chain combines TRBV7-4 with TRBJ2-7, with a weak D call TRBD2 (6 bases). The CDR3 has 12 amino acids. Trimming took off 5 bases at V and 3 bases at J, with 8 bases between the two ends. Germline values: CDR1 SGHVT, CDR2 SQSDAQ. CDR3 sequence reads: CASSGTLYEQYF. In DNA, the CDR3 is TGTGCCAGCAGCGGGACTCTCTACGAGCAGTACTTC. The variable domain in full, completed from reference TRBV7-4 and TRBJ2-7, reads GAGVSQSPRYKVAKRGRDVALRCDSISGHVTLYWYRQTLGQGSEVLTYSQSDAQRDKSGRPSGRFSAERPERSVSTLKIQRTEQGDSAVYLCASSGTLYEQYFGPGTRLTVT.

This clone was seen just once. The rearrangement joins TRBV27 to TRBJ2-1; 9 nucleotides line up with TRBD2. The trim removed 5 bases at V and 0 bases at J, leaving 5 bases unmatched. Per germline, CDR1 MNHEY and CDR2 SMNVEV (reference sequence). The CDR3 totals 16 residues. CDR3 in DNA: TGTGCCAGCAGTCCGAGACTAGCGGCCTCCTACAATGAGCAGTTCTTC. It codes for CASSPRLAASYNEQFF.

The V and J genes are TRBV14 and TRBJ1-1; the match to TRBD1 covers 7 bases. The CDR3 has 18 residues. The germline V gene has CDR1 SGHDN and CDR2 FVKESK. The J segment lost 1 base and the V segment lost 4 bases, leaving 15 bases of the junction unmatched. CDR3: CASSLKKTGPKRNTEAFF. CDR3 sequence (DNA): TGTGCCAGCAGCCTTAAAAAGACAGGGCCTAAGAGGAACACTGAAGCTTTCTTT.

This clone occurred once. The J gene is TRBJ2-5, the V gene TRBV5-1; the match to TRBD1 covers 7 bases. In germline, CDR1 is SGHRS, CDR2 YFSETQ. The CDR3 consists of 14 residues. V was clipped by 2 bases and J by 2 bases; unmatched bases: 3. The CDR3 spells CASSLGTVQETQYF. DNA of the CDR3: TGCGCCAGCAGCTTAGGGACAGTACAAGAGACCCAGTACTTC.

The rearrangement uses TRBV4-1 and TRBJ2-6, with a weak D call TRBD1 (7 bases). The germline V gene has CDR1 MGHRA and CDR2 YSYEKL. The CDR3 contains 17 residues. Deletions cut 4 bases from V and 1 base from J, with 14 bases between. Written as DNA, the CDR3 is TGCGCCAGCAGCCGCTGGCAGGGGGGATCTGGGGCCAACGTCCTGACTTTC. This translates into CASSRWQGGSGANVLTF.

The genes are TRBV4-3 and TRBJ2-7; 8 bases are a match to TRBD1. The germline V gene has CDR1 LGHNA and CDR2 YSLEER. The CDR3 extends over 16 amino acids. With 1 base clipped from V and 6 bases from J, the junction kept 11 bases outside the gene matches. The CDR3 nucleotides are TGCGCCAGCAGCCAAGTGGGACAGGCCCTTCGTGCCGAGCAGTACTTC. Amino acids: CASSQVGQALRAEQYF.

This chain joins TRBV27 and TRBJ2-7; TRBD2 agrees at 9 bases. Germline V gives CDR1 MNHEY, CDR2 SMNVEV (reference sequence). With 4 bases clipped from V and 2 bases from J, the junction kept 3 bases outside the gene matches. The CDR3 has 14 amino acids. The CDR3 protein is CASSSGGRAYEQYF. CDR3 nucleotides: TGTGCCAGCAGTTCGGGCGGGAGGGCCTACGAGCAGTACTTC.

DNA of the CDR3: TGCGCCAGCAGCCCCGGGGGGCTGAGTGAAAAACTGTTTTTT. It is translated as CASSPGGLSEKLFF. This chain joins TRBV4-1 and TRBJ1-4; possible D gene TRBD1, 6 bases. The CDR3 is made up of 14 amino acids. V was clipped by 4 bases and J by 7 bases, with 13 bases between them. Germline lookup yields CDR1 MGHRA and CDR2 YSYEKL.

A few counts support this clone. The rearrangement links TRBV4-1 to TRBJ1-2, with D perhaps TRBD1 (6 bases). There are 14 residues in the CDR3. Trimming took 0 bases from V and 4 from J, leaving 9 bases between them. CDR1 MGHRA and CDR2 YSYEKL come from the germline V gene. The CDR3 loop reads CASSQDRGSYGYTF. CDR3 sequence (DNA): TGCGCCAGCAGCCAAGACAGGGGATCCTATGGCTACACCTTC.

The chain employs TRBV30 and TRBJ2-1; no definite D call. Germline V gene data show CDR1 as GTSNPN and CDR2 as SVGIG (reference sequence). With 2 bases removed from V and 7 bases from J, the gap between germline ends came to 6 bases. The CDR3 is 11 residues long. CDR3: CAWSLMNEQFF. CDR3 sequence (DNA): TGTGCCTGGAGTTTGATGAATGAGCAGTTCTTC.

The rearrangement joins TRBV5-1 to TRBJ2-3, with a possible D match to TRBD2 (6 bases). CDR3 length equals 16 residues. Per germline, CDR1 SGHRS and CDR2 YFSETQ. Trimming stripped 7 bases from V and 0 bases from J, with 18 bases between. The CDR3: CASRRDGRESTDTQYF. The DNA for the CDR3 is TGCGCCAGCCGGAGGGATGGCCGGGAAAGCACAGATACGCAGTATTTT. Variable domain in full (rest from reference TRBV5-1 and TRBJ2-3): KAGVTQTPRYLIKTRGQQVTLSCSPISGHRSVSWYQQTPGQGLQFLFEYFSETQRNKGNFPGRFSGRQFSNSRSEMNVSTLELGDSALYLCASRRDGRESTDTQYFGPGTRLTVL.

The CDR3 sequence is CASSAPGTPPTNEQFF. Here the CDR3 DNA reads TGTGCCAGCAGCGCCCCCGGGACCCCTCCGACCAATGAGCAGTTCTTC. This chain links TRBV4-2 with TRBJ2-1; D assignment may be TRBD1 or TRBD2 (5 bases each). V was shortened by 5 bases and J by 6 bases, with 20 bases between the two germline ends. Germline V gives CDR1 LGHNA, CDR2 YNFKEQ. CDR3 length equals 16 residues.

This chain joins TRBV7-3 and TRBJ2-3; TRBD2 aligns across 16 bases. The CDR3 has 16 amino acids. Germline V gene data show CDR1 as SGHTA and CDR2 as FQGTGA. V was pared by 5 bases and J by 5 bases, with 4 bases of the junction left unmatched. The chain's CDR3 is CASSAGLAGGVDTQYF. DNA of the CDR3: TGTGCCAGCAGCGCGGGACTAGCGGGAGGGGTAGATACGCAGTATTTT.

The chain recombines TRBV5-1 with TRBJ2-7; possible D gene TRBD1, 5 bases. V was pared by 0 bases and J by 2 bases, with 12 bases between. Germline loops: CDR1 SGHRS, CDR2 YFSETQ. The CDR3 is 15 residues long. DNA for the CDR3: TGCGCCAGCAGCTTGGAGGGGATAAATACCTACGAGCAGTACTTC. This sequence encodes CASSLEGINTYEQYF.

The chain combines TRBV9 with TRBJ2-7; TRBD2 agrees at 14 bases. V shed 0 bases, J shed 1 base, and the junction held 3 bases outside the gene matches. The length of the CDR3 is 17 residues. Germline loops: CDR1 SGDLS, CDR2 YYNGEE. The CDR3 DNA sequence: TGTGCCAGCAGCGTAGGGGGACTAGCGGGAGAGTCCTACGAGCAGTACTTC. Translated: CASSVGGLAGESYEQYF.

V and J are TRBV7-3 and TRBJ2-3; perhaps TRBD1 as D (6 bases). Trimming removed 4 bases from V and 3 bases from J, with 14 bases in between. CDR3 length: 15 amino acids. The germline V gene encodes CDR1 SGHTA and CDR2 FQGTGA. The chain's CDR3 is CASSSRGFPTDTQYF. In nucleotides, the CDR3 is TGTGCCAGCAGCTCGAGGGGGTTCCCTACAGATACGCAGTATTTT.

The chain combines TRBV5-1 with TRBJ1-4, with D maybe TRBD1 (6 bases). V was pared by 4 bases and J by 7 bases, with 14 bases between. CDR3 size: 14 residues. From germline, CDR1 is SGHRS and CDR2 YFSETQ. CDR3 in amino acids: CASSQGLGSEKLFF. The CDR3, as DNA: TGCGCCAGCAGCCAGGGGTTAGGATCTGAAAAACTGTTTTTT.

The genes are TRBV5-4 and TRBJ2-7, with 7 bases lining up with TRBD2. CDR3 length: 16 amino acids. V lost 4 bases and J lost 5; bases outside the gene matches: 15. CDR1 is SGHNT and CDR2 is YYREEE in the germline V gene (reference sequence). The CDR3 DNA reads TGTGCCAGCAGCCCGCTCGCTAGCGGTCAGAGTCACGAGCAGTACTTC. Its translation is CASSPLASGQSHEQYF.

This chain uses TRBV9 with TRBJ1-5, with D perhaps TRBD1 (5 bases). V was shortened by 7 bases and J by 6 bases, with 11 bases between the two germline ends. The CDR3 extends over 12 amino acids. Per germline, CDR1 SGDLS and CDR2 YYNGEE. CDR3 DNA: TGTGCCAGCGGGGGAATGGGTCAGCCCCAGCATTTT. Its protein is CASGGMGQPQHF.

The chain combines TRBV5-4 with TRBJ2-2; TRBD2 matches 7 bases. Per germline, CDR1 SGHNT and CDR2 YYREEE (reference sequence). The CDR3 totals 15 residues. V was pared by 3 bases and J by 4 bases, with 6 bases of the junction left unmatched. This chain's CDR3 is CASSSERGGTGELFF. CDR3 bases: TGTGCCAGCAGCTCTGAGCGGGGAGGCACCGGGGAGCTGTTTTTT.

This clone was detected only a few times. The V and J genes are TRBV4-2 and TRBJ2-7; the D is unclear. V was shortened by 1 base and J by 1 base, with 5 bases between the two germline ends. The germline CDR1 and CDR2 sequences are LGHNA and YNFKEQ. This CDR3 comprises 13 residues. CDR3: CASSQGRSYEQYF. DNA for the CDR3: TGTGCCAGCAGCCAAGGCCGGTCCTACGAGCAGTACTTC.

V gene TRBV6-5 combines with J gene TRBJ1-1; a weak D match, TRBD1 (6 bases). The CDR3 has 15 amino acids. Trimming left V 2 bases short and J 4 bases short, with 14 bases between. The V gene's germline CDR1 is MNHEY and CDR2 SVGAGI. CDR3 in amino acids: CASSYMGARATEAFF. The CDR3 nucleotides read TGTGCCAGCAGTTACATGGGGGCGCGGGCCACTGAAGCTTTCTTT.

The chain uses TRBV5-1 and TRBJ2-3; 10 positions match TRBD2. This CDR3 has 15 amino acids. Germline trimming cut 4 bases from V and 0 bases from J; bases unmatched to any gene: 2. The germline CDR1 and CDR2 sequences are SGHRS and YFSETQ. The DNA of the CDR3 is TGCGCCAGCAGCCGGGGACTAGCGAGCACAGATACGCAGTATTTT. It translates to CASSRGLASTDTQYF.

The rearrangement links TRBV5-4 to TRBJ2-3; D is undetermined. This CDR3 region has 16 residues. Deletions cut 1 base from V and 5 bases from J, with 17 bases between. Per the germline V gene, CDR1 is SGHNT and CDR2 is YYREEE (reference sequence). The CDR3 sequence is CASSLSRNQRGDTQYF. DNA of the CDR3: TGTGCCAGCAGCTTGTCCCGGAACCAACGTGGAGATACGCAGTATTTT.

This clone was detected only a few times. This chain joins TRBV5-1 and TRBJ2-7, with TRBD2 matching 10 bases. Germline CDR1 is SGHRS and CDR2 is YFSETQ. V shed 0 bases, J shed 5 bases, and the junction held 5 bases outside the gene matches. The CDR3 consists of 15 residues. CDR3 sequence (DNA): TGCGCCAGCAGCTTGGTACTAGCGGGATTCCACGAGCAGTACTTC. It is translated as CASSLVLAGFHEQYF.

The chain combines TRBV5-4 with TRBJ2-1; D remains ambiguous. Germline V gives CDR1 SGHNT, CDR2 YYREEE (reference sequence). The V gene lost 4 bases and the J gene lost 3 bases, with 5 bases spanning the gap. The CDR3 is 12 residues long. CDR3 DNA sequence: TGTGCCAGCAGCCCGGACTACAATGAGCAGTTCTTC. This sequence encodes CASSPDYNEQFF.

V is TRBV4-3 and J is TRBJ2-1; 14 nucleotides align to TRBD2. Per germline, CDR1 LGHNA and CDR2 YSLEER. V lost 0 bases to trimming and J lost 8 bases; unmatched junction nucleotides: 3. The CDR3 contains 16 residues. In DNA, the CDR3 is TGCGCCAGCAGCCAAGATATGGGACTAGCGGGAGATGAGCAGTTCTTC. Translating it yields CASSQDMGLAGDEQFF.